The 28 T cell receptor beta chains given below trace back to one sample, sequenced in a study of CD8 T cells in ankylosing spondylitis. Study conclusions and caveats: Seemingly distinctive of ankylosing spondylitis blood was a TCR beta motif formed by eight highly homologous variants.

TCRdb redid the calling of the 5' RACE reads with MiXCR, one entry per CDR3 protein. The data show 650,000 to 800,000 distinct CDR3 sequences, around a fifth seen once. These TCRs' antigens remain unknown. Source material: blood, either unsorted or a sorted T cell fraction (not recorded which). These receptors came from a male donor with ankylosing spondylitis.

The chain is built from TRBV7-9 and TRBJ2-1; a weak D match, TRBD1 (6 bases). V was shortened by 7 bases and J by 10 bases, with 17 bases between the two germline ends. The germline V gene has CDR1 SEHNR and CDR2 FQNEAQ (reference sequence). This CDR3 is built from 13 residues. CDR3 in amino acids: CASIPRGLGEQFF. CDR3 nucleotides: TGTGCCAGCATCCCGAGGGGGTTGGGGGAGCAGTTCTTC.

This clonotype was picked up a small number of times. This chain connects TRBV7-2 to TRBJ2-1, with D perhaps TRBD1 (5 bases). The CDR3 spans 14 residues. From germline, CDR1 is SGHTA and CDR2 FQGNSA. V gave up 1 base and J gave up 8 bases, with 12 bases separating them. The CDR3 spells CASSLEQGWDEQFF. CDR3 bases: TGTGCCAGCAGCTTAGAGCAGGGATGGGATGAGCAGTTCTTC. Variable domain in full (rest from reference TRBV7-2 and TRBJ2-1): GAGVSQSPSNKVTEKGKDVELRCDPISGHTALYWYRQSLGQGLEFLIYFQGNSAPDKSGLPSDRFSAERTGGSVSTLTIQRTQQEDSAVYLCASSLEQGWDEQFFGPGTRLTVL.

The CDR3: CSATSPLIYEQYF. In DNA, the CDR3 is TGCAGTGCTACTTCGCCCCTCATCTACGAGCAGTACTTC. V is TRBV20-1 and J is TRBJ2-7; D is unresolved. This CDR3 has 13 residues. V lost 4 bases to trimming and J lost 3 bases, with 13 bases between them. Per germline, CDR1 DFQATT and CDR2 SNEGSKA (reference sequence).

This clonotype was counted only a few times. V gene TRBV20-1 combines with J gene TRBJ2-2, with D hard to call. The CDR3 totals 13 residues. The V end lost 3 bases, the J end lost 1 base, and 6 bases lay between the germline ends. The germline CDR1 and CDR2 sequences are DFQATT and SNEGSKA (reference sequence). The CDR3 sequence: CSASAGNTGELFF. The CDR3, as DNA: TGCAGTGCTAGTGCCGGGAACACCGGGGAGCTGTTTTTT.

This clonotype was seen more than once but under ten times. The J gene is TRBJ2-3, the V gene TRBV5-1; TRBD2 matches at 12 bases. This CDR3 has 17 residues. Trimming removed 4 bases from V and 2 bases from J; junction bases left unmatched: 8. Per germline, CDR1 SGHRS and CDR2 YFSETQ. In DNA form, the CDR3 reads TGCGCCAGCAGCCGTGGCAGGACTAGCGGGACCACAGATACGCAGTATTTT. Translation: CASSRGRTSGTTDTQYF.

This clonotype came up a few times. The chain couples TRBV4-1 to TRBJ2-6; no clear D gene. V was trimmed by 0 bases and J by 1 base, leaving 7 bases between them. Germline values: CDR1 MGHRA, CDR2 YSYEKL. The CDR3 is 16 residues long. CDR3 protein: CASSQDRRSGANVLTF. As DNA, the CDR3 is TGCGCCAGCAGCCAAGATCGCAGGTCTGGGGCCAACGTCCTGACTTTC.

The chain carries TRBV20-1 and TRBJ1-5; maybe TRBD1 (5 bases). CDR1 and CDR2 (germline): DFQATT, SNEGSKA (reference sequence). V lost 5 bases to trimming and J lost 4 bases, with 15 bases between them. There are 14 residues in the CDR3. DNA of the CDR3: TGCAGTGCTCGCGGGACGCCTGGGAATCAGCCCCAGCATTTT. Protein sequence: CSARGTPGNQPQHF.

This clonotype has only a few counts. The gene calls are TRBV4-2 and TRBJ2-7; 8 bases match TRBD2. From germline, CDR1 is LGHNA and CDR2 YNFKEQ. The CDR3 consists of 17 residues. V shed 3 bases and J 5 bases; nucleotides not matched to a gene: 15. This CDR3 is CASSQGVGSGIQNEQYF. CDR3 in DNA: TGTGCCAGCAGCCAGGGGGTGGGTAGCGGGATTCAAAACGAGCAGTACTTC.

The chain combines TRBV3-1 with TRBJ2-1, with D maybe TRBD1 (6 bases). V was trimmed by 7 bases and J by 0 bases, leaving 13 bases between them. The germline V gene encodes CDR1 LGHDT and CDR2 YNNKEL (reference sequence). This CDR3 spans 15 amino acids. CDR3 sequence: CASTPGAHSYNEQFF. DNA for the CDR3: TGTGCCAGCACCCCAGGGGCCCACTCCTACAATGAGCAGTTCTTC.

This sequence joins TRBV25-1 and TRBJ1-4; 7 nucleotides line up with TRBD1. J lost 8 bases, V lost 6 bases, and 9 bases had no gene match. The CDR3 covers 14 residues. Germline V gene sequence: CDR1 MGHDK, CDR2 SYGVNS. DNA for the CDR3: TGTGCCAGCAGCGAGGGACAGAAGAAAGAAAAACTGTTTTTT. Translation gives CASSEGQKKEKLFF.

The rearrangement joins TRBV19 to TRBJ2-1; D is uncertain. V lost 7 bases, J lost 0 bases, and 10 bases lay in between. CDR1 is LNHDA and CDR2 is SQIVND in the germline V gene (reference sequence). The CDR3 covers 14 residues. The CDR3 region has the DNA TGTGCCAGTACATCAACCTCCTCCTACAATGAGCAGTTCTTC. This translates into CASTSTSSYNEQFF.

This clonotype was counted between two and nine times. The chain has TRBV20-1 and TRBJ2-1; D is uncertain. Germline values: CDR1 DFQATT, CDR2 SNEGSKA (reference sequence). V dropped 4 bases and J dropped 6 bases, with 16 bases sitting between them. The CDR3 is made up of 14 amino acids. The CDR3 reads CSAIIVGLGNEQFF. The CDR3 region has the DNA TGCAGTGCTATTATAGTGGGCCTAGGCAATGAGCAGTTCTTC.

The chain uses TRBV5-1 and TRBJ2-1; 7 bases are shared with TRBD2. The ends lost 0 bases at V and 5 bases at J; junction bases unmatched: 2. Germline CDR1 SGHRS, CDR2 YFSETQ. CDR3 length equals 14 residues. The CDR3: CASSLVREHNEQFF. CDR3 DNA: TGCGCCAGCAGCTTGGTGCGGGAGCACAATGAGCAGTTCTTC.

The chain couples TRBV6-1 to TRBJ1-1; 7 nucleotides match TRBD1. J was trimmed by 0 bases and V by 7 bases; bases with no gene match: 5. Germline CDR1 and CDR2: MNHNS and SASEGT. This CDR3 has 14 residues. CDR3 nucleotides: TGTGCCAGCAAAACGGGACAGCTGAACACTGAAGCTTTCTTT. Translation: CASKTGQLNTEAFF.

In regard to this clonotype: This may arise from a read error, as a much more abundant clone is one base away. The V and J genes are TRBV30 and TRBJ1-2; D ambiguous. The V end lost 0 bases, the J end lost 5 bases, and 7 bases lay between the germline ends. CDR1 GTSNPN and CDR2 SVGIG come from the germline V gene (reference sequence). The CDR3 extends over 12 amino acids. The DNA of the CDR3 is TGTGCCTGGAGTGTGGTCTCGTATGGCTACACCTTC. It is translated as CAWSVVSYGYTF.

V usage is TRBV19 and J usage is TRBJ1-2; TRBD1 is a possible D gene (5 bases). CDR1 and CDR2 from the germline V gene are LNHDA and SQIVND (reference sequence). The CDR3 spans 14 residues. Trimming left V 3 bases short and J 2 bases short, with 10 bases between. Here the CDR3 reads CASSIQGANYGYTF. The CDR3 DNA reads TGTGCCAGTAGTATTCAGGGCGCCAACTATGGCTACACCTTC.

The chain combines TRBV7-2 with TRBJ1-1; no clear D. Germline assignment: CDR1 SGHTA and CDR2 FQGNSA. Trimming took off 3 bases at V and 6 bases at J, with 11 bases between the two ends. CDR3 length equals 13 residues. The CDR3 sequence: CASSFRRGSEAFF. DNA for the CDR3: TGTGCCAGCAGCTTCCGCCGCGGCTCTGAAGCTTTCTTT.

This clonotype has a handful of counts. The rearrangement uses TRBV12-3 or TRBV12-4 and TRBJ2-3; 7 positions agree with TRBD2. There are 15 residues in the CDR3. The V segment lost 5 bases and the J segment 3 bases; nucleotides outside the gene matches: 8. The CDR3 nucleotides read TGTGCCAGCAGTCCGCCGGGACTAATAACAGATACGCAGTATTTT. Protein sequence: CASSPPGLITDTQYF.

CDR3 amino acids: CASRPSSYNSPLHF. The CDR3 coding sequence is TGTGCCAGCAGGCCCAGCTCCTATAATTCACCCCTCCACTTT. The V gene is TRBV2, the J gene TRBJ1-6; D gene unclear. CDR3 size: 14 residues. CDR1 and CDR2 (germline): SNHLY, FYNNEI. Trimming pared 6 bases from V and 0 bases from J, leaving 6 bases between. Based on the CDR3 plus reference TRBV2 and TRBJ1-6, the full variable domain is EPEVTQTPSHQVTQMGQEVILRCVPISNHLYFYWYRQILGQKVEFLVSFYNNEISEKSEIFDDQFSVERPDGSNFTLKIRSTKLEDSAMYFCASRPSSYNSPLHFGNGTRLTVT.

Many counts were recorded for this clonotype. The gene calls are TRBV12-3 or TRBV12-4 and TRBJ2-2; a weak D match, TRBD2 (6 bases). The CDR3 is made up of 15 amino acids. Trimming took off 5 bases at V and 1 base at J, with 11 bases between the two ends. CDR3 sequence: CASSPDGGNTGELFF. DNA for the CDR3: TGTGCCAGCAGTCCGGACGGGGGGAACACCGGGGAGCTGTTTTTT.

This clonotype was seen only a few times. The chain joins TRBV11-2 to TRBJ1-6; D not resolved. Trimming shortened V by 5 bases and J by 0 bases, and 5 bases separated the two germline ends. Germline V lookup: CDR1 SGHAT, CDR2 FQNNGV. The CDR3 covers 14 residues. CDR3 sequence: CASSVSSYNSPLHF. CDR3 DNA sequence: TGTGCCAGCAGCGTCAGCTCCTATAATTCACCCCTCCACTTT. The full variable domain, completed using reference TRBV11-2 and TRBJ1-6, is EAGVAQSPRYKIIEKRQSVAFWCNPISGHATLYWYQQILGQGPKLLIQFQNNGVVDDSQLPKDRFSAERLKGVDSTLKIQPAKLEDSAVYLCASSVSSYNSPLHFGNGTRLTVT.

This chain's CDR3 is CATTGQTYGYTF. CDR3 DNA: TGTGCCACTACGGGACAGACCTATGGCTACACCTTC. The gene calls are TRBV12-3 or TRBV12-4 and TRBJ1-2, with 7 bases that match TRBD1. This CDR3 has 12 residues. After removal of 10 bases from V and 4 bases from J, the junction contained 6 bases not matched to a gene.

The chain carries TRBV5-1 and TRBJ2-3, with D perhaps being TRBD1 or TRBD2 (5 bases each). CDR1 is SGHRS, CDR2 YFSETQ, per germline. The V and J ends lost 4 bases and 4 bases respectively, with 19 bases between them. The CDR3 contains 16 residues. CDR3 coding DNA: TGCGCCAGCAGCCCCGGGGACGGGGTACGGGCAGATACGCAGTATTTT. Amino acids: CASSPGDGVRADTQYF. Full variable domain (rest looked up from reference TRBV5-1 and TRBJ2-3): KAGVTQTPRYLIKTRGQQVTLSCSPISGHRSVSWYQQTPGQGLQFLFEYFSETQRNKGNFPGRFSGRQFSNSRSEMNVSTLELGDSALYLCASSPGDGVRADTQYFGPGTRLTVL.

V gene TRBV7-6 combines with J gene TRBJ2-3; D perhaps matches TRBD2 (5 bases). The ends were cut back, 0 bases at V and 4 bases at J, with 11 bases in the middle. The CDR3 spans 15 residues. Germline CDR1 SGHVS, CDR2 FNYEAQ. The CDR3 region has the DNA TGTGCCAGCAGCTTAGCCAAACTAGATTCAGATACGCAGTATTTT. Amino acids: CASSLAKLDSDTQYF.

This clonotype was seen only a few times. The chain joins TRBV3-1 to TRBJ1-2, with D possibly TRBD1 on 5 matching bases. V was clipped by 11 bases and J by 3 bases, with 13 bases between them. There are 12 residues in the CDR3. The germline CDR1 and CDR2 sequences are LGHDT and YNNKEL (reference sequence). Here the CDR3 DNA reads TGTGCCGTCGGGGGTACGGACTATGGCTACACCTTC. Encoded protein: CAVGGTDYGYTF. Full variable domain (remainder filled in from reference TRBV3-1 and TRBJ1-2): DTAVSQTPKYLVTQMGNDKSIKCEQNLGHDTMYWYKQDSKKFLKIMFSYNNKELIINETVPNRFSPKSPDKAHLNLHINSLELGDSAVYFCAVGGTDYGYTFGSGTRLTVV.

This chain links TRBV7-2 with TRBJ1-3; 12 bases are shared with TRBD1. The CDR3 runs 19 residues. From germline, CDR1 is SGHTA and CDR2 FQGNSA. Trimming took 4 bases from V and 0 from J; bases not matched to a gene: 10. The CDR3 spells CASSSGPLGQGASGNTIYF. CDR3 DNA: TGTGCCAGCAGCTCAGGGCCCCTGGGACAGGGGGCCTCTGGAAACACCATATATTTT.

Ten or more counts support this clonotype. The chain has TRBV12-3 or TRBV12-4 and TRBJ1-1; D might be TRBD1 (5 bases). The CDR3 is 13 amino acids. V lost 5 bases, J lost 5 bases, and 12 bases lay in between. CDR3 amino acids: CASSLRAGTEAFF. The CDR3 DNA reads as TGTGCCAGCAGTCTCAGGGCTGGGACTGAAGCTTTCTTT.

In this sample, this clonotype turned up a few times. The rearrangement links TRBV5-6 to TRBJ2-3; 8 nucleotides agree with TRBD2. Germline lookup yields CDR1 SGHDT and CDR2 YYEEEE. V shed 0 bases, J shed 8 bases, and the junction held 11 bases outside the gene matches. There are 16 residues in the CDR3. The CDR3 DNA sequence: TGTGCCAGCAGCTTGGAGGTCCAGCGGGGGTATCGTACGCAGTATTTT. This translates into CASSLEVQRGYRTQYF.